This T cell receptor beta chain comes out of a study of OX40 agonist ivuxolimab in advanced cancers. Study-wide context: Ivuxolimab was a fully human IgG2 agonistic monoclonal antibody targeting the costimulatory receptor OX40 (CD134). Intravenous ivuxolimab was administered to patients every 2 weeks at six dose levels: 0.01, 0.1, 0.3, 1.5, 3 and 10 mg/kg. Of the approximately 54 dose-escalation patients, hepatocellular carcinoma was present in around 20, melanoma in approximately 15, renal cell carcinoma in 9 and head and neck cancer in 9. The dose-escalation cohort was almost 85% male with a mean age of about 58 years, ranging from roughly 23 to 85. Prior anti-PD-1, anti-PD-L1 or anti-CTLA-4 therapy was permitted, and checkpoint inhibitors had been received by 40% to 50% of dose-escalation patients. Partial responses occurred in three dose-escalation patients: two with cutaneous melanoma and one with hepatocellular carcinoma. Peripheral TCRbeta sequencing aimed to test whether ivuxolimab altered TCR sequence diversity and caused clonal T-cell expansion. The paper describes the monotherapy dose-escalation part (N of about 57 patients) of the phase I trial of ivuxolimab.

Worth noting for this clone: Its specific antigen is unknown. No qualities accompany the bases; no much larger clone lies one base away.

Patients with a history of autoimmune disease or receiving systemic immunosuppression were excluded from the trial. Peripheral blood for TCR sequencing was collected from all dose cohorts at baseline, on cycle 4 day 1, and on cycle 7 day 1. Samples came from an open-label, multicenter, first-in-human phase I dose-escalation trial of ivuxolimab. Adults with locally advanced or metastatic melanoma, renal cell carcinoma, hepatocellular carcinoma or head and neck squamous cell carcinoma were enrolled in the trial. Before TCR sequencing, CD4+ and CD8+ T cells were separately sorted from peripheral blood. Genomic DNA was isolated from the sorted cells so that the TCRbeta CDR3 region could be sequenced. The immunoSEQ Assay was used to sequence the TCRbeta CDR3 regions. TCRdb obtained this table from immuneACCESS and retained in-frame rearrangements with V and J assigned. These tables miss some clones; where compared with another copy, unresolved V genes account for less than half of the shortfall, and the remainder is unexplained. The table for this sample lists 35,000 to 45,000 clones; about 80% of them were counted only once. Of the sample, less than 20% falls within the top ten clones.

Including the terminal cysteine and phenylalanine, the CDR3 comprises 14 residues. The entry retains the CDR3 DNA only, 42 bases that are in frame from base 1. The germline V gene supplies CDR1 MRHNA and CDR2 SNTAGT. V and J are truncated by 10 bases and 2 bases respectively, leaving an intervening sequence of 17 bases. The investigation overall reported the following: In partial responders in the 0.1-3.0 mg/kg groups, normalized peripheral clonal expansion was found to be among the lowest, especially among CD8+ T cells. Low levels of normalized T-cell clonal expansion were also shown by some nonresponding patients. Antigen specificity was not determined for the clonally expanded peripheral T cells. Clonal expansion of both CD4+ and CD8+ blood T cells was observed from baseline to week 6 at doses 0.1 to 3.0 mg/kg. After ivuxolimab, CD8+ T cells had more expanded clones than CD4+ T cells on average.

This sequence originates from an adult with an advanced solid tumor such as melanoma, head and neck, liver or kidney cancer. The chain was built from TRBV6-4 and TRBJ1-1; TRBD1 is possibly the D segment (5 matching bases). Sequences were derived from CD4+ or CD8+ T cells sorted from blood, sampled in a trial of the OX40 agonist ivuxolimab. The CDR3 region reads CATGGRGRNTEAFF. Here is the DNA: TGTGCCACCGGGGGGAGAGGGCGTAACACTGAAGCTTTCTTT.